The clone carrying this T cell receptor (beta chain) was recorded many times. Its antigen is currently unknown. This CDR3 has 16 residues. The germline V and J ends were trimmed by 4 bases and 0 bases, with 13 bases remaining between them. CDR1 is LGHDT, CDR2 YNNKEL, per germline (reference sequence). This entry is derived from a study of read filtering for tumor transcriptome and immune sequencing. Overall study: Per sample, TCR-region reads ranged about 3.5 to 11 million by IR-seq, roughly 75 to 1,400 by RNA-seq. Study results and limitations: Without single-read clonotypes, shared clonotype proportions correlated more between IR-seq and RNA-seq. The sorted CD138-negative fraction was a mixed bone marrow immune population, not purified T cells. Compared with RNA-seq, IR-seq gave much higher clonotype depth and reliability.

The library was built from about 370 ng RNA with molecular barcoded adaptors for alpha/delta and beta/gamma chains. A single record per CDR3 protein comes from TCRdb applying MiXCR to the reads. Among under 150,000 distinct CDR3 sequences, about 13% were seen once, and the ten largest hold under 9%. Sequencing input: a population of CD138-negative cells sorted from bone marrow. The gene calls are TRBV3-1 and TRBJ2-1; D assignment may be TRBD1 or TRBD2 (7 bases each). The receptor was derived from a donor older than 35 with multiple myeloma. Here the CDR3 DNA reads TGTGCCAGCAGCCCCCAGGGGGGGCGCTCCTACAATGAGCAGTTCTTC. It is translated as CASSPQGGRSYNEQFF.